Each of the 15 T cell receptor beta chains below was sequenced from the same sample in a study of blood T cell repertoires in COVID-19. Sequencing was performed with immunoSEQ multiplex PCR; in TCRdb, only in-frame clones are kept and a portion is missing. The sample lists under 200,000 clones, around 86% seen once, with over 0.85% in the top ten. The sample comprised peripheral blood. These receptors were collected from a man younger than 35 with acute or convalescent COVID-19.

The J gene is TRBJ2-2, the V gene TRBV6-6, with D unclear. Germline CDR1 is MNHNY and CDR2 is SVGAGI (reference sequence). Trimming left V 4 bases short and J 7 bases short, with 4 bases between. CDR3 length: 11 residues. The CDR3 sequence: CASSSGGELFF. The DNA for the CDR3 is TGTGCCAGCAGTTCAGGCGGGGAGCTGTTTTTT.

The chain carries TRBV6-5 and TRBJ1-1; 7 nucleotides match TRBD1. CDR3 length: 13 amino acids. The germline CDR1 and CDR2 sequences are MNHEY and SVGAGI. Trimming took 4 bases from V and 5 from J; bases not matched to a gene: 4. The CDR3 protein is CASSSQGITEAFF. The CDR3 DNA is TGTGCCAGCAGTTCACAGGGGATAACTGAAGCTTTCTTT.

The chain recombines TRBV25-1 with TRBJ1-1, with 10 bases aligning to TRBD1. CDR3 length: 13 residues. Trimming cost V 8 bases and J 5 bases; bases outside gene matches: 5. Per the germline V gene, CDR1 is MGHDK and CDR2 is SYGVNS. CDR3 in DNA: TGTGCCAGCGGGGGACAGGGGACGACTGAAGCTTTCTTT. It is translated as CASGGQGTTEAFF.

This chain links TRBV6-6 with TRBJ2-7; no firm D call. In germline, CDR1 is MNHNY, CDR2 SVGAGI (reference sequence). The CDR3 is made up of 16 amino acids. Trimming shortened V by 5 bases and J by 2 bases, and 19 bases separated the two germline ends. CDR3 amino acids: CASSHGAVTSAYEQYV. The CDR3 coding sequence is TGTGCCAGCAGTCACGGAGCTGTGACCTCGGCCTACGAGCAGTACGTC.

The chain combines TRBV3-1 (or the pseudogene TRBV3-2) with TRBJ1-5, with 7 positions matching TRBD1. In germline, CDR1 is LGHDT, CDR2 YNNKEL (reference sequence). This CDR3 spans 16 amino acids. The V and J ends lost 4 bases and 0 bases, in that order; junction bases with no gene match: 6. This CDR3 is CASSPGTANSNQPQHF. Written as DNA, the CDR3 is TGTGCCAGCAGCCCCGGGACAGCTAATAGCAATCAGCCCCAGCATTTT.

The chain joins TRBV9 to TRBJ2-1; 9 bases map to TRBD2. After removal of 0 bases from V and 3 bases from J, the junction contained 4 bases not matched to a gene. This CDR3 is built from 16 residues. CDR1 SGDLS and CDR2 YYNGEE come from the germline V gene. For the CDR3, the DNA is TGTGCCAGCAGCGTAGAACAAGCGGGGGGCTACAATGAGCAGTTCTTC. This sequence encodes CASSVEQAGGYNEQFF.

The rearrangement uses TRBV19 and TRBJ1-6, with D tentatively TRBD1 (5 bases). Per germline, CDR1 LNHDA and CDR2 SQIVND (reference sequence). The CDR3 has 14 amino acids. V lost 8 bases and J 9 bases, leaving 17 bases between the germline ends. CDR3 DNA: TGTGCCAGTGCTGATTCCGCTAGGGGTTCACCCCTCCACTTT. This gives the protein CASADSARGSPLHF.

The V call is TRBV21-1, the J call TRBJ2-1; TRBD2, the table's D call, lacks a check against the DNA. TRBV21-1 is recorded as a pseudogene. This CDR3 has 20 residues. As DNA, the CDR3 is TGTGCCAGCAGCAAAGGGCCCACCCAACTAGCGGAAAGCTCCTACAATGAGCAGTTCTTC. Residues: CASSKGPTQLAESSYNEQFF.

The chain recombines TRBV10-3 with TRBJ1-2; D perhaps matches TRBD1 (5 bases). Germline CDR1 is ENHRY and CDR2 is SYGVKD. With 10 bases removed from V and 0 bases from J, the gap between germline ends came to 15 bases. The CDR3 spans 14 residues. The CDR3 DNA reads as TGTGCCACCACCCCCGGACAATCTAACTATGGCTACACCTTC. It encodes CATTPGQSNYGYTF.

V and J are TRBV4-1 and TRBJ1-6; no reliable D call. V lost 5 bases and J 0 bases, leaving 11 bases between the germline ends. The germline gives CDR1 MGHRA, CDR2 YSYEKL. The CDR3 consists of 16 residues. As DNA, the CDR3 is TGCGCCAGCAGCGCGATACAGAGCTCCTATAATTCACCCCTCCACTTT. This gives the protein CASSAIQSSYNSPLHF.

The chain uses TRBV19 and TRBJ1-5; maybe TRBD1 (5 bases). This CDR3 is 15 amino acids long. Germline CDR1 reads LNHDA; CDR2 reads SQIVND (reference sequence). Deletions cut 3 bases from V and 0 bases from J, with 9 bases between. The CDR3 here is CASSMSRVSNQPQHF. The CDR3 nucleotides read TGTGCCAGTAGTATGAGCAGGGTTAGCAATCAGCCCCAGCATTTT.

The rearrangement uses TRBV6-1 and TRBJ1-1; D remains unclear. Germline CDR1 is MNHNS and CDR2 is SASEGT. The CDR3 is 13 amino acids. The ends were cut back, 1 base at V and 4 bases at J, with 7 bases in the middle. The chain's CDR3 is CASSEGRRTEAFF. In DNA form, the CDR3 reads TGTGCCAGCAGTGAAGGGAGGCGCACTGAAGCTTTCTTT.

The V call is TRBV6-5, the J call TRBJ1-1; D unresolved. Germline CDR1 is MNHEY and CDR2 is SVGAGI. V was trimmed by 7 bases and J by 1 base, leaving 10 bases between them. CDR3 length: 13 amino acids. The CDR3, as DNA: TGTGCCAGCAAGGAGGGAAGGAACACTGAAGCTTTCTTT. Translating it yields CASKEGRNTEAFF.

The V call is TRBV29-1, the J call TRBJ2-7, with TRBD1 matching over 8 bases. With 3 bases clipped from V and 0 bases from J, the junction kept 7 bases outside the gene matches. Germline-derived CDR1 and CDR2 are SQVTM and ANQGSEA. The CDR3 totals 15 residues. The CDR3 DNA reads TGCAGCGTTGACACGACAGGGGACATCTCCTACGAGCAGTACGTC. This sequence encodes CSVDTTGDISYEQYV.

The gene calls are TRBV2 and TRBJ1-6; D call uncertain. CDR3 length: 15 amino acids. Germline loops: CDR1 SNHLY, CDR2 FYNNEI. The V end lost 6 bases, the J end lost 4 bases, and 13 bases lay between the germline ends. For the CDR3, the DNA is TGTGCCAGCAGCGCGAGGGTTTCGTATAATTCACCCCTCCACTTT. It is translated as CASSARVSYNSPLHF. The full variable domain, rest sourced from reference TRBV2 and TRBJ1-6, is EPEVTQTPSHQVTQMGQEVILRCVPISNHLYFYWYRQILGQKVEFLVSFYNNEISEKSEIFDDQFSVERPDGSNFTLKIRSTKLEDSAMYFCASSARVSYNSPLHFGNGTRLTVT.